This T cell receptor beta chain was obtained from a study of tumor-infiltrating lymphocytes in oesophageal squamous cell carcinoma. In its sample, this clonotype was seen once. Given a much more abundant clone one base away, this may be a read error. V shed 5 bases and J shed 16 bases, with 26 bases lying between them. The CDR3 runs 15 residues. Per germline, CDR1 SGHTA and CDR2 FQGTGA. MiXCR, applied by TCRdb to the PCR reads, yields one record per CDR3 protein. This table holds under 20,000 distinct CDR3 sequences, under 40% found once. The sequenced sample was blood. The sequence was collected from a male donor with esophageal squamous cell carcinoma. V gene TRBV7-3 combines with J gene TRBJ1-4; D ambiguous. CDR3 protein: CASSPSYLGTDTQFF. CDR3 DNA sequence: TGTGCCAGCAGCCCGTCCTACCTAGGCACAGATACGCAGTTTTTT.